The next 9 T cell receptor beta chains were all read from a single sample in a study of blood T cell repertoires in COVID-19. The table came from immunoSEQ multiplex PCR; TCRdb's copy has only in-frame clones and leaves some out. The sample lists 200,000 to 250,000 clones, around 84% occurring once. Sequences were obtained from peripheral blood. These receptors were obtained from a man aged 30 to 45 with active or convalescent COVID-19.

This sequence joins TRBV2 and TRBJ2-5; D call uncertain. V gave up 2 bases and J gave up 5 bases, with 12 bases separating them. CDR1 SNHLY and CDR2 FYNNEI come from the germline V gene. This CDR3 has 14 residues. The CDR3 region has the DNA TGTGCCAGCAGTGAAACGGAGTTACCGGAGACCCAGTACTTC. It yields the protein CASSETELPETQYF. Variable domain in full (rest from reference TRBV2 and TRBJ2-5): EPEVTQTPSHQVTQMGQEVILRCVPISNHLYFYWYRQILGQKVEFLVSFYNNEISEKSEIFDDQFSVERPDGSNFTLKIRSTKLEDSAMYFCASSETELPETQYFGPGTRLLVL.

The chain uses TRBV4-3 and TRBJ2-1; weak D call: TRBD1 (5 bases). The CDR3 runs 15 residues. From germline, CDR1 is LGHNA and CDR2 YSLEER. V lost 0 bases and J lost 5, with 11 bases in between. In nucleotides, the CDR3 is TGCGCCAGCAGCCAAGAAGGGGCTACAAACAATGAGCAGTTCTTC. This translates into CASSQEGATNNEQFF.

The rearrangement joins TRBV7-2 to TRBJ2-1; 13 positions match TRBD2. The CDR3 has 15 residues. With V trimmed by 0 bases and J by 10 bases, 3 bases remained unmatched. CDR1 and CDR2 (germline): SGHTA, FQGNSA. CDR3: CASSLALGLAGEQFF. In DNA, the CDR3 is TGTGCCAGCAGCTTAGCGCTGGGACTAGCGGGGGAGCAGTTCTTC.

This chain uses TRBV6-1 with TRBJ2-2, with D possibly TRBD2 on 5 matching bases. The CDR3 totals 16 residues. CDR1 and CDR2 (germline): MNHNS, SASEGT. Trimming pared 4 bases from V and 4 bases from J, leaving 16 bases between. The CDR3: CASSAKLGMVTGELFF. As DNA, the CDR3 is TGTGCCAGCAGTGCGAAACTAGGGATGGTCACCGGGGAGCTGTTTTTT.

The chain uses TRBV6-5 and TRBJ1-2; the D gene is possibly TRBD1 (5 bases). The CDR3 has 12 residues. V dropped 7 bases and J dropped 6 bases, with 12 bases sitting between them. Germline V CDR1 and CDR2: MNHEY, SVGAGI. DNA for the CDR3: TGTGCCAGCACCACAAGGGGAAATGGCTACACCTTC. Translation gives CASTTRGNGYTF.

The chain couples TRBV28 to TRBJ1-4; D perhaps matches TRBD1 (6 bases). CDR3 length: 18 amino acids. Germline assignment: CDR1 MDHEN and CDR2 SYDVKM. V was cut by 6 bases and J by 10 bases, with 30 bases left in between. This CDR3 is CASRPRTASPGIGGKLFF. The CDR3 nucleotides are TGTGCCAGCAGACCTAGGACAGCAAGCCCTGGGATAGGAGGAAAACTGTTTTTT.

The rearrangement links TRBV4-3 to TRBJ1-2; D not certain. Looked up from germline, CDR1 is LGHNA and CDR2 is YSLEER. The CDR3 has 17 amino acids. The ends were cut back, 8 bases at V and 6 bases at J, with 28 bases in the middle. The CDR3 region is CASSASWAPVLRDGYTF. In nucleotides, the CDR3 is TGCGCCAGCTCGGCAAGTTGGGCCCCGGTCTTAAGAGATGGCTACACCTTC.

This chain uses TRBV13 with TRBJ2-1; D perhaps matches TRBD1 (5 bases). V was clipped by 5 bases and J by 5 bases, with 13 bases between them. The CDR3 sequence is 14 residues long. The germline V gene encodes CDR1 PRHDT and CDR2 FYEKMQ (reference sequence). The CDR3 DNA sequence: TGTGCCAGCAGCCTCGACAAAGGGGACAATGAGCAGTTCTTC. It yields the protein CASSLDKGDNEQFF.

This chain connects TRBV12-5 to TRBJ1-5, with unresolved D. Germline lookup yields CDR1 LGHNT and CDR2 FRNRAP. Between the trimmed V and J ends, which lost 4 bases and 7 bases, there was a span of 8 bases. The CDR3 is 12 amino acids. In nucleotides, the CDR3 is TGTGCTAGTGGTTGGGAGGGACAGCCCCAGCATTTT. It is translated as CASGWEGQPQHF.